Below, one T cell receptor beta chain is given with its context. What it binds is not known. The data stem from a study of PD-1 blockade in classical Hodgkin lymphoma. Overall study context: Nivolumab dosed at 3 mg/kg went to patients intravenously every 2 weeks.

Findings and caveats of the study: Diversity in CD4+ TCRs, unlike that measured in CD8+ TCRs, had risen significantly by C4D1. Patients who responded completely had about the same baseline diversity as newly diagnosed patients.

After autologous stem cell transplantation all patients relapsed, and prior brentuximab vedotin exposure differed between cohorts. TCRdb keeps only in-frame clones here, not all; method: immunoSEQ multiplex PCR. Seen here are around 36,000 clones, 87% observed once, and the top ten hold approximately 8.8%. The CDR3 covers 15 residues. The junction had 6 bases not matched to a gene; V was cut back by 3 bases and J by 3 bases. Germline V gene sequence: CDR1 SGHTA, CDR2 FQGNSA. The source is a human donor with classical Hodgkin lymphoma. The input for sequencing was peripheral blood mononuclear cells (PBMCs), taken at baseline. The rearrangement uses TRBV7-2 and TRBJ2-7; 9 bases line up with TRBD1. CDR3 in amino acids: CASSFRRTGDYEQYF. CDR3 sequence (DNA): TGTGCCAGCAGCTTTAGGAGGACAGGGGACTACGAGCAGTACTTC.